These 5 T cell receptor beta chains originate from one sample sequenced in a study of T cells in women clearing cervical HPV infection (dated by TCRdb to between 2017 and 2018). Library prep was done by the immunoSEQ multiplex PCR assay. Imported from immuneACCESS, the table was reduced by TCRdb to in-frame sequences with V and J called. These copies leave out some clones; in studies compared against another copy, an unresolved V gene accounts for under half, and the cause of the remainder is not known. For this sample, the table gives roughly 20,000 clones. 13% to 15% of the sample belongs to the ten largest clones. The source material was blood buffy coat. All receptors come from a woman between 18 and 69 years old with a cervical HPV16 infection that either progressed to CIN3+ or cleared (not recorded which).

On this clone: From the germline J gene comes the end of the CDR3, since the read stops 3 residues before it. This chain joins TRBV9 and TRBJ2-5; a weak D match, TRBD2 (7 bases). V dropped 3 bases and J dropped 4 bases, with 16 bases sitting between them. The germline CDR1 and CDR2 sequences are SGDLS and YYNGEE. This CDR3 spans 15 amino acids. The CDR3: CASSEQSGGGETQYF. Incomplete CDR3 DNA: TGTGCCAGCAGCGAGCAGTCGGGGGGCGGAGAGACC.

On this clone: Read sequence stops 3 residues before the CDR3 end, and the germline J gene provides the missing end. J is TRBJ2-5 and V is TRBV5-1; 8 bases are a match to TRBD2. Germline CDR1 SGHRS, CDR2 YFSETQ. The CDR3 has 13 residues. With V trimmed by 7 bases and J by 5 bases, 7 bases remained unmatched. CDR3 sequence: CASRGGYVETQYF. Partial CDR3 DNA: TGCGCCAGCCGGGGGGGCTATGTGGAGACC.

With regard to this clone: The read ends 3 residues before the CDR3 terminus; that terminus is restored from the germline J gene. The chain joins TRBV6-2 or TRBV6-3 to TRBJ2-7, with 14 positions matching TRBD2. J was trimmed by 4 bases and V by 5 bases; bases with no gene match: 7. This CDR3 is built from 16 residues. CDR1 is MNHEY, CDR2 SVGEGT, per germline. The sequenced part of the CDR3 DNA is TGTGCCAGCAGTCTCGGGACTAGCGGGAGAGCTTACGAG. This encodes CASSLGTSGRAYE. The entire CDR3 protein is CASSLGTSGRAYEQYF.

For this clone: The missing CDR3 end, 3 residues past where the read stops, is filled in from the germline J gene. The rearrangement links TRBV20-1 to TRBJ2-7; no reliable D call. Trimming pared 5 bases from V and 1 base from J, leaving 12 bases between. The germline CDR1 and CDR2 sequences are DFQATT and SNEGSKA (reference sequence). This CDR3 is built from 13 residues. CDR3: CSAESVNSYEQYF. The CDR3 DNA, read in part, is TGCAGTGCTGAATCAGTGAATTCCTACGAG.

Comments on this clone: Read sequence stops 3 residues before the CDR3 end, and the germline J gene provides the missing end. This chain uses TRBV19 with TRBJ2-7; 8 nucleotides match TRBD1. This CDR3 comprises 13 residues. The V segment lost 6 bases and the J segment 2 bases; nucleotides outside the gene matches: 3. The germline V gene has CDR1 LNHDA and CDR2 SQIVND (reference sequence). The CDR3 here is CASRAGQAYEQYF. CDR3 DNA, as far as it was read: TGTGCCAGTAGGGCGGGACAGGCCTACGAG.